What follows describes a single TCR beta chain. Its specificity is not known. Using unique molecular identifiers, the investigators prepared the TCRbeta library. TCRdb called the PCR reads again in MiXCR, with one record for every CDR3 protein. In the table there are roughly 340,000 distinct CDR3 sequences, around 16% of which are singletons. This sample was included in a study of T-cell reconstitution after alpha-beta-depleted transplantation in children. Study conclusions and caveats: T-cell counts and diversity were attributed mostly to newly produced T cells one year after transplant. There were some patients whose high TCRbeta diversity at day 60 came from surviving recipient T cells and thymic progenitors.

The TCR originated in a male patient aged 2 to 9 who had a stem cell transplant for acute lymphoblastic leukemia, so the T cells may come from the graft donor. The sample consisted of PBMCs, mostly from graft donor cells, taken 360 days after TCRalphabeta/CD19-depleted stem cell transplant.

This CDR3 reads CATSDRDRAKQPQHF. CDR3 nucleotides: TGTGCCACCAGTGACCGTGACAGGGCCAAACAGCCCCAGCATTTT. This chain connects TRBV24-1 to TRBJ1-5; TRBD1 aligns across 7 bases. J lost 7 bases, V lost 4 bases, and 9 bases had no gene match. Germline assignment: CDR1 KGHDR and CDR2 SFDVKD. This CDR3 region has 15 residues.